These T cell receptor beta chains were read from a single sample in a study of shared clonotypes between healthy human individuals. The repertoire was sequenced with immunoSEQ multiplex PCR; TCRdb's copy has only in-frame clones and lacks some. The table has about 980,000 clones, roughly 72% seen once. The specimen sequenced was memory CD4+ T cells sorted from blood. Source of these receptors: a man in his late teens or twenties in good health. The CDR3 runs from the conserved cysteine through the conserved F or W. Fields, in order: J gene, D gene, clone size, V gene, CDR3 DNA, CDR3 protein. D genes are given only for firm matches. Size values are once, few and many counts, or a class for expanded clones, and some rows have none.

TRBJ1-5,-,few,TRBV10-1,TGCGCCAGCAGTGATGGGTTTCAGCCCCAGCATTTT,CASSDGFQPQHF
TRBJ1-1,-,-,TRBV7-9,TGTGCCAGCAGCTTCGGTCAGGGGCCATCCCACACTGAAGCTTTCTTT,CASSFGQGPSHTEAFF
TRBJ2-5,TRBD1,-,TRBV29-1,TGCAGCGCCGACAGGGGCGGGGAGACCCAGTACTTC,CSADRGGETQYF
TRBJ2-7,TRBD1,-,TRBV11-3,TGTGCCAGCAGCCCCGGGGGGACAGGGTCCCACGAGCAGTACTTC,CASSPGGTGSHEQYF
TRBJ1-1,-,-,TRBV5-1,TGCGCCAGCAGCTTGCAACAATACACTGAAGCTTTCTTT,CASSLQQYTEAFF
TRBJ2-2,-,-,TRBV4-3,TGCGCCAGCAGCCAAGAAAGGGGTAGCGGGAACACCGGGGAGCTGTTTTTT,CASSQERGSGNTGELFF
TRBJ1-2,-,-,TRBV4-2,TGTGCCAGCAGCCAAGGAATAAGGGGGGAGCCTGGCTACACCTTC,CASSQGIRGEPGYTF
TRBJ2-7,-,-,TRBV28,TGTGCCAGCAGTCCCCCAGGGTCGGGCTCCTACGAGCAGTACTTC,CASSPPGSGSYEQYF
TRBJ1-5,-,-,TRBV6-1,TGTGCCAGCAGTGAATTAGACGGTAGCAATCAGCCCCAGCATTTT,CASSELDGSNQPQHF
TRBJ1-1,-,-,TRBV19,TGTGCCAGTAGTACCGATGGAGACACTGAAGCTTTCTTT,CASSTDGDTEAFF
TRBJ2-7,-,-,TRBV18,TGTGCCAGCTCTCGGGGGGCGACGGACACCTACGAGCAGTACTTC,CASSRGATDTYEQYF
TRBJ1-4,-,-,TRBV6-1,TGTGCCAGCAGTCCCCCTGGGGGCACCTCGAAACTGTTTTTT,CASSPPGGTSKLFF
TRBJ1-5,-,few,TRBV5-1,TGCGCCAGCAGCGTGGCACCCGATCAGCCCCAGCATTTT,CASSVAPDQPQHF
TRBJ2-1,-,-,TRBV18,TGTGCCAGCTCCCCCGGACCCGCTATGGATGAGCAGTTCTTC,CASSPGPAMDEQFF